The clone carrying this T cell receptor beta chain has only one observation. The length of the CDR3 is 16 residues. The germline gives CDR1 MNHNS, CDR2 SASEGT. Trimming left V 2 bases short and J 2 bases short, with 13 bases between. This specimen belongs to a study of blood T cell repertoires in COVID-19. Under the authors' procedure: Reference gene primer amplification gave nucleated cell count estimates. Only in-frame clones appear in the TCRdb table, and some are missing; sequencing was by immunoSEQ multiplex PCR. D and trimming were read from the DNA, whereas the V and J calls and clone size are those reported in that table. The data contain roughly 76,000 clones, roughly 84% of them singletons.

The TCR originated in a young woman with acute or convalescent COVID-19. The source material was peripheral blood. The V and J genes are TRBV6-1 and TRBJ1-5, with a tentative D call TRBD1 (5 bases). This chain's CDR3 is CASSERQWMGNQPQHF. The CDR3 nucleotides are TGTGCCAGCAGTGAAAGACAGTGGATGGGCAATCAGCCCCAGCATTTT.